Here is one T cell receptor beta chain with its context. TCRdb's copy holds only in-frame clones and misses some; the assay was immunoSEQ multiplex PCR. This table holds hundreds of thousands of clones, about 90% found once. Trimming removed 7 bases from V and 6 bases from J, with 19 bases in between. This CDR3 has 14 amino acids. Germline V gives CDR1 MNHEY, CDR2 SVGAGI. This specimen comes from a study of blood T cell repertoires in COVID-19. As for the study in general: Sites across the United States, Italy and Spain contributed samples from acute and convalescent COVID-19.

This sequence was found in a woman aged 25 to 39 who had recovered from COVID-19. The sequenced sample was PBMCs or T cells enriched from blood (not recorded which). The rearrangement uses TRBV6-5 and TRBJ2-7; tentative D call: TRBD1 (5 bases). CDR3 protein: CASTLGATGIEQYF. CDR3 sequence (DNA): TGTGCCAGCACCCTAGGGGCCACCGGAATCGAGCAGTACTTC.